This T cell receptor beta chain was retrieved from a study of T cell responses to AZD1222 COVID-19 vaccine (dated by TCRdb to 2020 to 2023). At the level of the whole study: Because spike-specific TCR depth and breadth did not differ between the two schedules, AZD1222 recipients who got a second dose at roughly 4 weeks were pooled with those who got a second dose at roughly 12 weeks. Trial participants were enrolled into age subgroups of 18-55, 56-69 and 70-plus years, which contained approximately 150, 28 and 58 TCR-sequenced participants, respectively. TCR sequencing covered 230 or so trial participants: around 210 given two doses of AZD1222 and about 26 given two doses of MenACWY control vaccine.

The time point label here, explained by the study, means: baseline before first vaccination. Vaccinee samples came from UK trials COV001 and COV002, including a single-blind randomized controlled phase 2/3 trial of AZD1222 (ChAdOx1 nCoV-19) in healthy adults. For TCRbeta chain sequencing, PBMC samples were collected from trial participants at day 0 and at day 28 after the second dose. V sheds 0 bases and J sheds 8 bases, leaving 10 bases between their ends. Taken from cysteine to phenylalanine, the CDR3 has 14 residues. Left in the record is the CDR3 DNA by itself, 42 bases read in frame from the first base. The germline V gene sets CDR1 to LGHNA and CDR2 to YSLEER. The study at large found these results: Spike-specific TCR breadth and depth rose significantly after two AZD1222 doses compared with day 0 and with MenACWY recipients. Participants were mostly white British, with more females than males. The authors suggested clonal diversity may have been underestimated. Conclusions about previously exposed vaccinees are limited because only six or seven AZD1222 recipients were SARS-CoV-2 seropositive at baseline. Nearly half of unique spike-specific TCRs reportedly recognized epitopes outside regions mutated in the B.1.351 and B.1.1.7 variants. No day 14 peak-response samples were available, so repertoires were characterized only after the peak T cell response. The whole spike protein was spanned by vaccine-associated CD4 TCRs, and dominant responses were seen in regions 160-218 and 743-854. In the small 56-69-year group, the increase in depth fell short of significance, most likely because of low power.

Note on this clone: What this receptor recognizes is not known. No much larger clonotype is one base removed from it; base qualities were not supplied.

The CDR3 regions of human TCRbeta chains were subjected to immunosequencing. The authors' pipeline ran thus. TCRs in the repertoires were matched against a reference library of SARS-CoV-2-specific TCRs that had been generated with the MIRA antigen-specificity platform. Breadth was defined as the fraction of unique TCRs that were SARS-CoV-2-associated. Depth was defined as the fraction of total T cells that were SARS-CoV-2-associated. Using the MIRA data, each spike-specific TCR was mapped to the spike region that the TCR reacts to and placed in a CD4 or CD8 class. Log10-transformed breadth and depth values were compared by one-way ANOVA with Sidak's multiple comparisons tests. As stored in TCRdb, this immuneACCESS dataset retains in-frame rearrangements with V and J assigned. A fraction of the clones does not appear; measured against another copy, unresolved V genes explain less than half of the discrepancy, and the remainder lacks a known reason. V, J and clone size reflect that table, while D and trimming were determined from the DNA. Within this sample are more than 45,000 clones, with 70% to 85% of them counted one time only. Roughly 27% of the sample is held by the ten biggest clonotypes.

The material sequenced was peripheral blood, taken on day 0 of AZD1222 vaccination. The chain links TRBV4-3 with TRBJ1-4; no D segment can be confidently identified. The TCR originated in an adult in good health. This receptor has the CDR3 CASSQDLEEEKLFF. The sequenced DNA: TGCGCCAGCAGCCAAGATCTGGAGGAGGAAAAACTGTTTTTT.